These 8 T cell receptor beta chains share one sample of origin, sequenced in a study of blood T cells in healthy people across ages. A J-beta primer mix and a sample-barcoded 5' primer were used in a second PCR of about 7 to 12 cycles. Each CDR3 protein is one row after TCRdb ran MiXCR on the 5' RACE reads. The data contain fewer than 900,000 distinct CDR3 sequences, approximately 50% of them seen just once; the ten biggest clones take up 30% to 35%. Input material: blood. The receptors were sampled from a woman between 55 and 75 years old in good health.

Only a few counts were recorded for this clonotype. The rearrangement joins TRBV7-2 to TRBJ1-6, with 7 bases matching TRBD1. V shed 6 bases, J shed 14 bases, and the junction held 7 bases outside the gene matches. The V gene's germline CDR1 is SGHTA and CDR2 FQGNSA. This CDR3 is 12 amino acids long. CDR3 in amino acids: CASRAQGPALHF. CDR3 bases: TGTGCCAGCAGAGCACAGGGGCCAGCCCTCCACTTT.

This clonotype was found once. V gene TRBV6-2 or TRBV6-3 combines with J gene TRBJ2-1; either TRBD1 or TRBD2 may fit D (5 bases each). Germline values: CDR1 MNHEY, CDR2 SVGEGT. The CDR3 has 14 residues. V lost 5 bases and J lost 13, with 21 bases in between. The CDR3 protein is CASSDAGAAETQFF. The CDR3 DNA reads TGTGCCAGCAGTGACGCTGGGGCAGCGGAGACCCAGTTCTTC.

This clonotype was found a few times. This rearrangement joins TRBV12-3 or TRBV12-4 to TRBJ2-1; no definite D call. Trimming took 7 bases from V and 0 from J, leaving 10 bases between them. This CDR3 is 14 amino acids long. The DNA of the CDR3 is TGTGCCAGCATAATAGAGAGCTCCTACAATGAGCAGTTCTTC. Translating gives CASIIESSYNEQFF.

The rearrangement uses TRBV20-1 and TRBJ2-1; 9 bases map to TRBD1. Trimming at V came to 1 base and at J to 4 bases, leaving 11 bases not matched to a gene. This CDR3 has 17 amino acids. The germline gives CDR1 DFQATT, CDR2 SNEGSKA (reference sequence). CDR3 sequence (DNA): TGCAGTGCTAGAGTTCGTAGACAGGGGACAGGGTACAATGAGCAGTTCTTC. This translates into CSARVRRQGTGYNEQFF.

This clonotype was seen a handful of times. The chain carries TRBV27 and TRBJ1-6; D ambiguous. V dropped 6 bases and J dropped 3 bases, with 12 bases sitting between them. This CDR3 is built from 15 residues. Germline CDR1 is MNHEY and CDR2 is SMNVEV (reference sequence). Here the CDR3 DNA reads TGTGCCAGCAGATCATCACAAAGCTATAATTCACCCCTCCACTTT. Translating it yields CASRSSQSYNSPLHF.

This clonotype has only a few counts. V usage is TRBV20-1 and J usage is TRBJ2-4; the match to TRBD1 covers 12 bases. Germline V lookup: CDR1 DFQATT, CDR2 SNEGSKA (reference sequence). This CDR3 has 18 residues. Losses at the gene ends were 4 bases for V and 0 bases for J; bases not matched to a gene: 10. CDR3 residues: CSANRDRGHPLAKNIQYF. The CDR3 bases are TGCAGTGCTAACCGGGACAGGGGGCACCCACTAGCCAAAAACATTCAGTACTTC.

This chain uses TRBV20-1 with TRBJ1-2; D is possibly TRBD1 (6 bases). Germline-derived CDR1 and CDR2 are DFQATT and SNEGSKA (reference sequence). V lost 2 bases, J lost 11 bases, and 21 bases lay in between. This CDR3 is 14 amino acids long. CDR3 residues: CSARIYDRLTDYTF. CDR3 sequence (DNA): TGCAGTGCTAGAATCTATGACAGGCTGACGGATTACACCTTC.

The chain carries TRBV7-2 and TRBJ2-6; D might be TRBD1 (6 bases). The CDR3 has 15 amino acids. Trimming stripped 5 bases from V and 2 bases from J, with 10 bases between. In germline, CDR1 is SGHTA, CDR2 FQGNSA. The CDR3 sequence is CASSDTGPGANVLTF. In DNA, the CDR3 is TGTGCCAGCAGCGATACAGGGCCTGGGGCCAACGTCCTGACTTTC.